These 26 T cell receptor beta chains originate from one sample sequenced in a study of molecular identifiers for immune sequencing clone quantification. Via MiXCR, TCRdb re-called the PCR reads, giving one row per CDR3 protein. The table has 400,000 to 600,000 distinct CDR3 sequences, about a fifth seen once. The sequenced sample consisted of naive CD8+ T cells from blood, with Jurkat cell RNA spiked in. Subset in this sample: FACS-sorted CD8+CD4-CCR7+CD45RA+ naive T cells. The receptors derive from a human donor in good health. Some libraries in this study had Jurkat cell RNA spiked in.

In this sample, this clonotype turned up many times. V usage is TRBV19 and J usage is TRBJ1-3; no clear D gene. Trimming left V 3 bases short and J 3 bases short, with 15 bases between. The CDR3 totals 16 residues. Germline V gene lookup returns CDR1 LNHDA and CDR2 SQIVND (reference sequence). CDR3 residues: CASSIGRMHDGNTIYF. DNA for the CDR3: TGTGCCAGTAGTATCGGGAGGATGCATGATGGAAACACCATATATTTT.

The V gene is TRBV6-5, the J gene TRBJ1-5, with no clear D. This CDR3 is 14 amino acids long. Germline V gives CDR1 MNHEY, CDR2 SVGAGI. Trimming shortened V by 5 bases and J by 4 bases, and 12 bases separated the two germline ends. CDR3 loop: CASSPSGRNQPQHF. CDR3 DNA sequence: TGTGCCAGCAGTCCATCCGGGCGAAATCAGCCCCAGCATTTT.

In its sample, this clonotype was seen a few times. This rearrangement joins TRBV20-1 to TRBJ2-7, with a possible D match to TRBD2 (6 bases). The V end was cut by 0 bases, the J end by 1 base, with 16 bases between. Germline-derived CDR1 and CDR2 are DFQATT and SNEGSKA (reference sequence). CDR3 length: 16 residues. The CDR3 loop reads CSARDRRTGLSYEQYF. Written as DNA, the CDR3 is TGCAGTGCTAGAGATCGACGGACGGGACTTTCCTACGAGCAGTACTTC.

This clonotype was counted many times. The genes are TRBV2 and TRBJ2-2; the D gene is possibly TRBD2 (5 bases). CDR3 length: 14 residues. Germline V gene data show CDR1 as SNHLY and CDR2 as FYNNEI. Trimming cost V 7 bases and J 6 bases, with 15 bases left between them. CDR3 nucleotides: TGTGCCAGCACCCGAACCCTAGCCCCCGGGGAGCTGTTTTTT. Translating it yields CASTRTLAPGELFF. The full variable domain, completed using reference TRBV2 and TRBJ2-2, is EPEVTQTPSHQVTQMGQEVILRCVPISNHLYFYWYRQILGQKVEFLVSFYNNEISEKSEIFDDQFSVERPDGSNFTLKIRSTKLEDSAMYFCASTRTLAPGELFFGEGSRLTVL.

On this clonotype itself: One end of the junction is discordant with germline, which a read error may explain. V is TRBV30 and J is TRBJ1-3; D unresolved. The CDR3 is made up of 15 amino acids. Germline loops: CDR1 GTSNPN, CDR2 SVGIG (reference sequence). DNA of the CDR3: TGTGCCTGGAGTGGAGACCCAACCTCTGGAAACACCACATATTTT. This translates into CAWSGDPTSGNTTYF.

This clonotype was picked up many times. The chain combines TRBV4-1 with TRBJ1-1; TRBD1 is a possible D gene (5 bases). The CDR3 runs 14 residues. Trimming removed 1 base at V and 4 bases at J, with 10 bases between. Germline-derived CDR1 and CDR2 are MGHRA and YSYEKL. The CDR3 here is CASSQGQKGTEAFF. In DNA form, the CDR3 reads TGCGCCAGCAGCCAAGGACAGAAGGGCACTGAAGCTTTCTTT.

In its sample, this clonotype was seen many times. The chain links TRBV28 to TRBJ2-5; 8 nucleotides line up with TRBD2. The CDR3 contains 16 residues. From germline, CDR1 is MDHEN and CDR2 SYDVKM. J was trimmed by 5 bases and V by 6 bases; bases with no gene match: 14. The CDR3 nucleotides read TGTGCCAGCAGCGCACCCGGGGGGGGGGTTTCGGAGACCCAGTACTTC. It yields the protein CASSAPGGGVSETQYF.

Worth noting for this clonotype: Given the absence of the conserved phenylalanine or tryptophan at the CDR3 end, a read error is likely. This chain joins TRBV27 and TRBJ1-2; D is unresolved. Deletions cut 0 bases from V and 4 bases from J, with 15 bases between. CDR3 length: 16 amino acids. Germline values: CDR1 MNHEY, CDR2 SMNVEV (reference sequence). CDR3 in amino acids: CASSLSAPPTTYGYTL. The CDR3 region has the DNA TGTGCCAGCAGTTTATCGGCCCCGCCTACCACCTATGGCTACACCCTC.

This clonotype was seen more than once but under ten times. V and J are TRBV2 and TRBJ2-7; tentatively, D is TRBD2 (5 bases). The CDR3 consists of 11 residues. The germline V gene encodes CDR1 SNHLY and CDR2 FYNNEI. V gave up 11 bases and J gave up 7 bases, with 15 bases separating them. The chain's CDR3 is CAFARASEQYF. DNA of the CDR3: TGTGCCTTCGCGCGGGCATCGGAGCAGTACTTC.

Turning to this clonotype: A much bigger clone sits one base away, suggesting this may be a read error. CDR3 in amino acids: CAWNDIRSGELFF. In DNA form, the CDR3 reads TGTGCCTGGAATGACATCCGGTCCGGGGAGCTGTTTTTT. The V and J genes are TRBV30 and TRBJ2-2; D ambiguous. Trimming cost V 4 bases and J 6 bases, with 12 bases left between them. The CDR3 runs to 13 residues. In germline, CDR1 is GTSNPN, CDR2 SVGIG (reference sequence). Variable domain in full (rest from reference TRBV30 and TRBJ2-2): SQTIHQWPATLVQPVGSPLSLECTVEGTSNPNLYWYRQAAGRGLQLLFYSVGIGQISSEVPQNLSASRPQDRQFILSSKKLLLSDSGFYLCAWNDIRSGELFFGEGSRLTVL.

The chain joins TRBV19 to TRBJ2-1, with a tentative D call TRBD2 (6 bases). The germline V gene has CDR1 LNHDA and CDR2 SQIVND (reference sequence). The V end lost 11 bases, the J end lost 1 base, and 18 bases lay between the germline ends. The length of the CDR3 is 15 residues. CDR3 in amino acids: CAASKGTASYNEQFF. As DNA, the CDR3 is TGTGCCGCCAGTAAGGGGACTGCTTCCTACAATGAGCAGTTCTTC.

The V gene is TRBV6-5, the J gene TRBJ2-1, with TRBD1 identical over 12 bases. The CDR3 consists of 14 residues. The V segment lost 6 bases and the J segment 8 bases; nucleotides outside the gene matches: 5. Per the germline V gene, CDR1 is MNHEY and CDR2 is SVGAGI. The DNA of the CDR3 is TGTGCCAGCAGCCGGGACAGGGGGCCCGATGAGCAGTTCTTC. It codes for CASSRDRGPDEQFF.

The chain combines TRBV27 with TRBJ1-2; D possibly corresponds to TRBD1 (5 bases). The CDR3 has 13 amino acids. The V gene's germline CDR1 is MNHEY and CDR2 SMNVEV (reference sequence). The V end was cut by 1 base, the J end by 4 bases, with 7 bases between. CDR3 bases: TGTGCCAGCAGTTTATGGGGGGGCTATGGCTACACCTTC. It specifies CASSLWGGYGYTF.

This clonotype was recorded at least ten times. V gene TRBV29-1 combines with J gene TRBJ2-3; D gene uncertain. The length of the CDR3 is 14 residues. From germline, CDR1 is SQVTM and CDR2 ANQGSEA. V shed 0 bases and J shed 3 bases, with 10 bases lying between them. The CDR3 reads CSVEDLGNTDTQYF. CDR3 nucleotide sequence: TGCAGCGTTGAAGACCTGGGAAATACAGATACGCAGTATTTT.

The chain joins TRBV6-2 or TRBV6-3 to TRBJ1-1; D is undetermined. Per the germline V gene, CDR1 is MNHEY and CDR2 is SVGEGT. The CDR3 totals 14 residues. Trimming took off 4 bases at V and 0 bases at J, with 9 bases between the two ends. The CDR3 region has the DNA TGTGCCAGCAGTTCGTTCTCATTGAACACTGAAGCTTTCTTT. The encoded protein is CASSSFSLNTEAFF.

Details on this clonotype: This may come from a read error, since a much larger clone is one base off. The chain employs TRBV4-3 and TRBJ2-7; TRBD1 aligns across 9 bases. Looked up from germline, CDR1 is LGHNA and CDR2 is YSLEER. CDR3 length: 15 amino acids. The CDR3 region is CAGSLRGQGSYEQYF. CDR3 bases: TGCGCCGGCAGCCTACGGGGACAGGGATCCTACGAGCAGTACTTC.

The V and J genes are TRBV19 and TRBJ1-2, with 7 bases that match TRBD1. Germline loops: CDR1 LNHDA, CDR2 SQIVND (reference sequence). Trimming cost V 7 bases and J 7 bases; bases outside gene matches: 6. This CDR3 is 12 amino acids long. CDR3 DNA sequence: TGTGCCAGTAAGCAGGGGGGCGCTGGCTACACCTTC. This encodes CASKQGGAGYTF.

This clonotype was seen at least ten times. For the CDR3, the DNA is TGTGCCAGCAGGCAAAGTAATGAAAAACTGTTTTTT. This sequence encodes CASRQSNEKLFF. This sequence joins TRBV7-6 and TRBJ1-4; D is undetermined. V was pared by 6 bases and J by 4 bases, with 6 bases between. The CDR3 covers 12 residues. Germline loops: CDR1 SGHVS, CDR2 FNYEAQ.

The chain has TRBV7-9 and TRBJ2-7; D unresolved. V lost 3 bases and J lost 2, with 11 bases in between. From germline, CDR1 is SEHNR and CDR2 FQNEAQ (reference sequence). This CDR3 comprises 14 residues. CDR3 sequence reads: CASSFISHPYEQYF. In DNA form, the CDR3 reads TGTGCCAGCAGCTTCATCAGCCATCCCTACGAGCAGTACTTC.

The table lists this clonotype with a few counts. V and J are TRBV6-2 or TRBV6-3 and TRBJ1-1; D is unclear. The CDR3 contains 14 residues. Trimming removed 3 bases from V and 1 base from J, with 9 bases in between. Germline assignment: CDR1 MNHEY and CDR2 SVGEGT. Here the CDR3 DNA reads TGTGCCAGCAGTTATTTCGCCAAGAACACTGAAGCTTTCTTT. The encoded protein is CASSYFAKNTEAFF.

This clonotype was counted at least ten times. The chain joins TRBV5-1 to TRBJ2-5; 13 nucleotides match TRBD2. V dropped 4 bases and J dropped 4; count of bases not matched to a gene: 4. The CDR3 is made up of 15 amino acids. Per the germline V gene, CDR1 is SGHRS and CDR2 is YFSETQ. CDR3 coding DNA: TGCGCCAGCAGCACGAGACTAGCGGGGGGAGAGACCCAGTACTTC. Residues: CASSTRLAGGETQYF.

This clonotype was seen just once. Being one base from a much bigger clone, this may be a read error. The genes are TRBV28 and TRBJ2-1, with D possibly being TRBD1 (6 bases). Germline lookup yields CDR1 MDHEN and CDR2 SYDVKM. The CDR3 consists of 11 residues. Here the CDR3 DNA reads TGTACCAGCAGTCAGGGGCATGAGCAGTTCTTC. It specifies CTSSQGHEQFF.

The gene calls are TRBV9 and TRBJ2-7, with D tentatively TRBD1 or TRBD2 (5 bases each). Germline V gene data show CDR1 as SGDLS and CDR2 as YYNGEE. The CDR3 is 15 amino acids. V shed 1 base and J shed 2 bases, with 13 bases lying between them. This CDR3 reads CASSVSGGAAYEQYF. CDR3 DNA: TGTGCCAGCAGCGTATCTGGGGGAGCGGCCTACGAGCAGTACTTC.

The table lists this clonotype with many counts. CDR3 sequence reads: CSVGQGSVELFF. CDR3 nucleotide sequence: TGCAGCGTCGGACAGGGATCGGTGGAGCTGTTTTTT. V is TRBV29-1 and J is TRBJ2-2; 8 bases line up with TRBD1. Trimming at V came to 6 bases and at J to 10 bases, leaving 7 bases not matched to a gene. The germline CDR1 and CDR2 sequences are SQVTM and ANQGSEA. There are 12 residues in the CDR3.

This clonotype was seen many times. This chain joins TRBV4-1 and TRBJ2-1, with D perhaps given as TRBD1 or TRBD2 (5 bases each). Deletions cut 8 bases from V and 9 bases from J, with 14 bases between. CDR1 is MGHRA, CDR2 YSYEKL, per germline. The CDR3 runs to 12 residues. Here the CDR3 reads CASSAGTAEQFF. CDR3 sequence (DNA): TGCGCCAGCTCTGCTGGGACCGCTGAGCAGTTCTTC.

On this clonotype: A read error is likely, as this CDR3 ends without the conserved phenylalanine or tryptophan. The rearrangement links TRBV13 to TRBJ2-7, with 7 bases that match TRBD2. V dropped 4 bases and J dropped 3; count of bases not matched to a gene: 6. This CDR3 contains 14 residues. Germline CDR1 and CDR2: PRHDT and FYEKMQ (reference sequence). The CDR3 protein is CASSSIVAGYEQYS. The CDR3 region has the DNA TGTGCCAGCAGCTCCATCGTAGCGGGCTACGAGCAGTACTCC.